These T cell receptor beta chains were read from a single sample in a study of technical replicates of blood from several donors. Produced via immunoSEQ multiplex PCR; TCRdb's table is partial and in-frame only. Found here are approximately 14,000 clones, roughly 88% of them singletons; the top ten hold around an eighth. Material for sequencing was PBMCs. The receptors originated from a human donor in good health. Both conserved end residues are part of each CDR3.

TRBV19,TRBJ1-2,CATRRDTGEAYGYTF
TRBV13,TRBJ2-1,CASRSPAGAGYNEQFF
TRBV7-9,TRBJ1-4,CASSSTGSEKLFF
TRBV6-1,TRBJ2-5,CASSEATPQETQYF
TRBV5-4,TRBJ2-1,CASSLAVEQFF
TRBV5-1,TRBJ1-1,CASTRGVADGNTEAFF
TRBV6-5,TRBJ2-1,CASSSPSGAKDEQFF
TRBV7-8,TRBJ2-3,CASSFSGRDTQYF
TRBV18,TRBJ2-1,CASSPELLTSYNEQFF
TRBV5-4,TRBJ2-7,CASSRGGDTYEQYF
TRBV5-1,TRBJ2-5,CASSLGQGRETQYF